This T cell receptor (beta chain) originates from a study of T cell responses to AZD1222 COVID-19 vaccine. Study-wide results and limits: Increases in Spike-specific TCR breadth and depth were seen after two AZD1222 doses.

Germline CDR1 and CDR2: MDHEN and SYDVKM. The CDR3 spans 19 residues. V lost 5 bases and J 1 base, leaving 24 bases between the germline ends. As concerns this clone: Its specificity is unknown.

Sequenced by immunoSEQ multiplex PCR; TCRdb stores in-frame clones only, minus some. Here the sample spans 130,000 or so clones, about 92% being singletons. This sequence joins TRBV28 and TRBJ1-5, with D perhaps matching TRBD1 (6 bases). The receptor was derived from an adult in good health. The sequencing used peripheral blood, collected on day 0 of MenACWY control vaccination. The CDR3 bases are TGTGCCAGCAGTCTCTCGAGGTGGCTGGGGGGCCGGAGCAATCAGCCCCAGCATTTT. Protein: CASSLSRWLGGRSNQPQHF.